Below are 29 T cell receptor beta chains sequenced from a single sample in a study of T cell responses to AZD1222 COVID-19 vaccine. Repertoires were generated with immunoSEQ multiplex PCR, while TCRdb's copy carries only in-frame clones and drops some. The data contain 150,000 to 200,000 clones, roughly 92% of them singletons. The sample here was peripheral blood, taken on day 0 of AZD1222 vaccination. These TCRs come from an adult in good health.

V usage is TRBV12-3 or TRBV12-4 and J usage is TRBJ1-5; 9 nucleotides agree with TRBD1. This CDR3 spans 12 amino acids. Germline trimming cut 6 bases from V and 11 bases from J; bases unmatched to any gene: 5. The CDR3 loop is CASSKDRGAQHF. As DNA, the CDR3 is TGTGCCAGCAGCAAAGACAGGGGGGCCCAGCATTTT.

The V gene is TRBV28, the J gene TRBJ1-5; 7 nucleotides line up with TRBD1. The junction had 9 bases not matched to a gene; V was cut back by 7 bases and J by 6 bases. This CDR3 spans 14 amino acids. The germline V gene has CDR1 MDHEN and CDR2 SYDVKM. CDR3 nucleotides: TGTGCCAGCACCCACAGGACAGGTAGTCAGCCCCAGCATTTT. It is translated as CASTHRTGSQPQHF.

This sequence joins TRBV2 and TRBJ1-1; possible D gene TRBD1, 5 bases. V lost 6 bases and J 8 bases, leaving 22 bases between the germline ends. Germline CDR1 reads SNHLY; CDR2 reads FYNNEI. This CDR3 spans 15 amino acids. The CDR3 spells CASSVPTSGGKEAFF. Written as DNA, the CDR3 is TGTGCCAGCAGCGTTCCTACGTCGGGGGGGAAAGAAGCTTTCTTT.

V usage is TRBV25-1 and J usage is TRBJ1-6, with D possibly being TRBD1 (5 bases). This CDR3 is built from 14 residues. Trimming cost V 3 bases and J 8 bases, with 11 bases left between them. Germline CDR1 reads MGHDK; CDR2 reads SYGVNS. CDR3 nucleotide sequence: TGTGCCAGCAGTGATGCCGGGACGGATTCACCCCTCCACTTT. Translation gives CASSDAGTDSPLHF.

The V and J genes are TRBV4-3 and TRBJ2-3; D is perhaps TRBD1 or TRBD2 (6 bases each). This CDR3 is built from 15 residues. CDR1 LGHNA and CDR2 YSLEER come from the germline V gene. Between the trimmed V and J ends, which lost 0 bases and 3 bases, there was a span of 10 bases. The CDR3 DNA reads TGCGCCAGCAGCCAAGATGGGGGGCCAACAGATACGCAGTATTTT. It codes for CASSQDGGPTDTQYF.

The chain has TRBV6-5 and TRBJ1-4, with TRBD1 matching 7 bases. The V gene's germline CDR1 is MNHEY and CDR2 SVGAGI. The CDR3 runs 15 residues. With 7 bases clipped from V and 7 bases from J, the junction kept 12 bases outside the gene matches. CDR3 DNA: TGTGCCAGCAAACTAGGGACAGCTGGAAGTGAAAAACTGTTTTTT. It specifies CASKLGTAGSEKLFF.

The chain uses TRBV7-7 and TRBJ2-5, with 8 bases fitting TRBD1. Trimming at V came to 5 bases and at J to 5 bases, leaving 4 bases not matched to a gene. CDR1 is SSHAT and CDR2 is FNYEAQ in the germline V gene (reference sequence). This CDR3 has 13 residues. The CDR3 sequence: CASSLQGAETQYF. In DNA form, the CDR3 reads TGTGCCAGCAGCCTGCAGGGGGCGGAGACCCAGTACTTC.

The J gene is TRBJ1-5, the V gene TRBV14; D not certain. V lost 5 bases and J 7 bases, leaving 6 bases between the germline ends. This CDR3 is built from 11 residues. Per the germline V gene, CDR1 is SGHDN and CDR2 is FVKESK. CDR3 protein: CASSMNQPQHF. CDR3 bases: TGTGCCAGCAGCATGAACCAGCCCCAGCATTTT. The full variable domain, completed using reference TRBV14 and TRBJ1-5, is EAGVTQFPSHSVIEKGQTVTLRCDPISGHDNLYWYRRVMGKEIKFLLHFVKESKQDESGMPNNRFLAERTGGTYSTLKVQPAELEDSGVYFCASSMNQPQHFGDGTRLSIL.

The chain employs TRBV4-1 and TRBJ1-2; unclear D gene. CDR1 is MGHRA and CDR2 is YSYEKL in the germline V gene. V shed 2 bases and J shed 7 bases, with 23 bases lying between them. CDR3 length: 17 residues. CDR3: CASSQRKTESASLGYTF. The DNA of the CDR3 is TGCGCCAGCAGCCAAAGAAAGACGGAGTCAGCCTCCCTTGGCTACACCTTC.

The CDR3 protein is CASSIRNEQFF. CDR3 DNA: TGTGCCAGTAGTATAAGGAATGAGCAGTTCTTC. The gene calls are TRBV19 and TRBJ2-1; D remains ambiguous. From germline, CDR1 is LNHDA and CDR2 SQIVND (reference sequence). Deletions cut 2 bases from V and 7 bases from J, with 3 bases between. CDR3 length: 11 residues.

DNA for the CDR3: TGTGCCAGCAGCCCCCGGGACAGCGGGACCGGGGAGCTGTTTTTT. This codes for CASSPRDSGTGELFF. This chain joins TRBV9 and TRBJ2-2; TRBD1 might be the D (7 bases). CDR1 SGDLS and CDR2 YYNGEE come from the germline V gene. The CDR3 loop spans 15 amino acids. V dropped 4 bases and J dropped 5 bases, with 15 bases sitting between them. Variable domain in full (rest from reference TRBV9 and TRBJ2-2): DSGVTQTPKHLITATGQRVTLRCSPRSGDLSVYWYQQSLDQGLQFLIQYYNGEERAKGNILERFSAQQFPDLHSELNLSSLELGDSALYFCASSPRDSGTGELFFGEGSRLTVL.

V and J are TRBV30 and TRBJ1-1; D is possibly TRBD1 (6 bases). Trimming pared 6 bases from V and 6 bases from J, leaving 17 bases between. Per the germline V gene, CDR1 is GTSNPN and CDR2 is SVGIG (reference sequence). The CDR3 totals 13 residues. For the CDR3, the DNA is TGTGCCTGTAGGCGGAGGGGGGTTGCTGAAGCTTTCTTT. This translates into CACRRRGVAEAFF.

The gene calls are TRBV28 and TRBJ1-1; a weak D match, TRBD1 (6 bases). Trimming removed 6 bases from V and 1 base from J, with 12 bases in between. Germline CDR1 is MDHEN and CDR2 is SYDVKM. The CDR3 runs 14 residues. CDR3 sequence reads: CASRTGGANTEAFF. The CDR3 nucleotides are TGTGCCAGCAGGACAGGAGGGGCGAACACTGAAGCTTTCTTT.

A single count supports this clone. The rearrangement joins TRBV12-5 to TRBJ1-5; TRBD1 matches at 10 bases. The ends lost 6 bases at V and 7 bases at J; junction bases unmatched: 3. Germline V CDR1 and CDR2: LGHNT, FRNRAP. The CDR3 extends over 13 amino acids. DNA of the CDR3: TGTGCTAGTGGAGGGGACAGGGGACAGCCCCAGCATTTT. This codes for CASGGDRGQPQHF.

This clone was observed a handful of times. The rearrangement links TRBV6-5 to TRBJ1-3; D is uncertain. Per the germline V gene, CDR1 is MNHEY and CDR2 is SVGAGI. The CDR3 consists of 14 residues. Between the trimmed V and J ends, which lost 2 bases and 10 bases, there was a span of 15 bases. CDR3 protein: CASSYTRRLETIYF. CDR3 coding DNA: TGTGCCAGCAGTTACACAAGGAGGCTGGAAACCATATATTTT.

The rearrangement uses TRBV7-2 and TRBJ2-5, with D maybe TRBD2 (5 bases). Germline V gene lookup returns CDR1 SGHTA and CDR2 FQGNSA. Between the trimmed V and J ends, which lost 3 bases and 7 bases, there was a span of 12 bases. The CDR3 loop spans 13 amino acids. The CDR3 reads CASSFQYAGTQYF. Here the CDR3 DNA reads TGTGCCAGCAGCTTTCAGTACGCGGGGACCCAGTACTTC. The variable domain in full, with the rest retrieved from reference TRBV7-2 and TRBJ2-5, is GAGVSQSPSNKVTEKGKDVELRCDPISGHTALYWYRQSLGQGLEFLIYFQGNSAPDKSGLPSDRFSAERTGGSVSTLTIQRTQQEDSAVYLCASSFQYAGTQYFGPGTRLLVL.

The V call is TRBV9, the J call TRBJ1-1, with D tentatively TRBD1 (5 bases). Trimming cost V 4 bases and J 5 bases, with 9 bases left between them. Germline CDR1 is SGDLS and CDR2 is YYNGEE. The CDR3 spans 12 residues. CDR3 sequence reads: CASSPGNTEAFF. The DNA of the CDR3 is TGTGCCAGCAGCCCAGGGAATACTGAAGCTTTCTTT.

The CDR3 bases are TGTGCCAGCAGCAGCACAGGGTCCGAGCAGTACTTC. Amino acids: CASSSTGSEQYF. This chain uses TRBV7-9 with TRBJ2-7; the D gene is possibly TRBD1 (6 bases). The V end lost 5 bases, the J end lost 6 bases, and 11 bases lay between the germline ends. Germline V gene lookup returns CDR1 SEHNR and CDR2 FQNEAQ (reference sequence). The CDR3 length is 12 residues.

The gene calls are TRBV5-1 and TRBJ1-3, with a possible D match to TRBD1 (5 bases). This CDR3 is 15 amino acids long. Per germline, CDR1 SGHRS and CDR2 YFSETQ. The V end lost 4 bases, the J end lost 8 bases, and 19 bases lay between the germline ends. CDR3 residues: CASSIGTRETDTIYF. Written as DNA, the CDR3 is TGCGCCAGCAGCATTGGGACCCGCGAGACGGACACCATATATTTT.

The rearrangement uses TRBV15 and TRBJ1-3; D unresolved. Per germline, CDR1 LNHNV and CDR2 YYDKDF (reference sequence). This CDR3 has 12 residues. V dropped 0 bases and J dropped 5 bases, with 2 bases sitting between them. The CDR3 here is CATSRDRNTIYF. The CDR3 region has the DNA TGTGCCACCAGCAGAGATAGAAACACCATATATTTT.

The chain carries TRBV6-5 and TRBJ1-1; TRBD1 might be the D (5 bases). Germline V lookup: CDR1 MNHEY, CDR2 SVGAGI. The V end was cut by 6 bases, the J end by 5 bases, with 13 bases between. CDR3 length equals 13 residues. The CDR3 bases are TGTGCCAGCAGAGAGGGGTCTGGGACTGAAGCTTTCTTT. Residues: CASREGSGTEAFF.

CDR3 nucleotides: TGCGCCAGCCGCACCTCGACAGGGGGTAATGGCTACACCTTC. Its translation: CASRTSTGGNGYTF. The chain is built from TRBV5-1 and TRBJ1-2, with 9 bases fitting TRBD1. Germline lookup yields CDR1 SGHRS and CDR2 YFSETQ. Trimming took 7 bases from V and 6 from J; bases not matched to a gene: 10. This CDR3 is 14 amino acids long. Variable domain in full (rest from reference TRBV5-1 and TRBJ1-2): KAGVTQTPRYLIKTRGQQVTLSCSPISGHRSVSWYQQTPGQGLQFLFEYFSETQRNKGNFPGRFSGRQFSNSRSEMNVSTLELGDSALYLCASRTSTGGNGYTFGSGTRLTVV.

This chain uses TRBV9 with TRBJ1-2; D gene ambiguous. Germline CDR1 is SGDLS and CDR2 is YYNGEE. The CDR3 runs to 11 residues. V lost 3 bases and J 8 bases, leaving 8 bases between the germline ends. CDR3 nucleotide sequence: TGTGCCAGCAGCGGACGGAGAGGCTACACCTTC. It yields the protein CASSGRRGYTF.

J is TRBJ1-1 and V is TRBV2; TRBD1 is a possible D gene (6 bases). The CDR3 extends over 15 amino acids. Germline lookup yields CDR1 SNHLY and CDR2 FYNNEI. Trimming took 6 bases from V and 1 from J, leaving 15 bases between them. The CDR3 loop is CASRTGHYGNTEAFF. In DNA, the CDR3 is TGTGCCAGCAGGACGGGACACTACGGGAACACTGAAGCTTTCTTT.

The rearrangement uses TRBV7-3 and TRBJ2-2; weak D call: TRBD1 (6 bases). V shed 4 bases and J shed 0 bases, with 9 bases lying between them. This CDR3 region has 15 residues. The germline V gene encodes CDR1 SGHTA and CDR2 FQGTGA. For the CDR3, the DNA is TGTGCCAGCAGCTCACAGGGTACGAACACCGGGGAGCTGTTTTTT. Its translation: CASSSQGTNTGELFF. The entire variable domain, with the rest obtained from reference TRBV7-3 and TRBJ2-2, is as follows: GAGVSQTPSNKVTEKGKYVELRCDPISGHTALYWYRQSLGQGPEFLIYFQGTGAADDSGLPNDRFFAVRPEGSVSTLKIQRTERGDSAVYLCASSSQGTNTGELFFGEGSRLTVL.

The chain couples TRBV28 to TRBJ2-1, with 10 bases aligning to TRBD1. The J segment lost 6 bases and the V segment lost 1 base, leaving 6 bases of the junction unmatched. CDR1 and CDR2 (germline): MDHEN, SYDVKM. The CDR3 runs 16 residues. The CDR3 DNA follows: TGTGCCAGCAGTTTATCCTCGGGACAGGGGTTCAATGAGCAGTTCTTC. Translating gives CASSLSSGQGFNEQFF.

V is TRBV3-1 (or the pseudogene TRBV3-2) and J is TRBJ1-6; D might be TRBD1 (5 bases). Germline CDR1 LGHDT, CDR2 YNNKEL (reference sequence). V was clipped by 1 base and J by 7 bases, with 11 bases between them. The CDR3 has 15 residues. Here the CDR3 reads CASSQGPGTNSPLHF. DNA for the CDR3: TGTGCCAGCAGCCAAGGCCCAGGGACGAATTCACCCCTCCACTTT.

CDR3 sequence reads: CASSFSTGAMNTEAFF. The DNA of the CDR3 is TGTGCCAGCAGCTTTTCGACAGGGGCCATGAACACTGAAGCTTTCTTT. The genes are TRBV9 and TRBJ1-1; 8 bases line up with TRBD1. V dropped 4 bases and J dropped 0; count of bases not matched to a gene: 8. The germline CDR1 and CDR2 sequences are SGDLS and YYNGEE. This CDR3 contains 16 residues.

This rearrangement joins TRBV10-1 to TRBJ2-2; the D gene is possibly TRBD2 (5 bases). The V and J ends lost 3 bases and 7 bases respectively, with 15 bases between them. Germline V gives CDR1 WNHNN, CDR2 SYGVQD (reference sequence). This CDR3 region has 15 residues. The CDR3 loop reads CASSESGPRGGELFF. The CDR3 DNA sequence: TGCGCCAGCAGTGAATCCGGGCCACGGGGCGGGGAGCTGTTTTTT.